The following is a T cell receptor beta chain sequence with its context. The V gene lost 2 bases and the J gene lost 1 base, with 8 bases spanning the gap. The CDR3 is 15 amino acids. CDR1 and CDR2 (germline): SGHTA, FQGNSA. These data are taken from a study of T cells in tuberculosis. Sorting used thawed, overnight-rested PBMC stained with anti-CD3, a viability dye and GMM-loaded CD1B tetramer. C32 glucose monomycolate from Rhodococcus equi was loaded onto the CD1B tetramers. Sequencing was performed with immunoSEQ multiplex PCR; in TCRdb, only in-frame clones are kept and a portion is missing. The top ten hold approximately 2% of the sample, which has some 90,000 clones, approximately 91% seen once.

The TCR comes from an adult woman with latent tuberculosis. Sequences were obtained from CD1b-GMM tetramer-negative cells sorted from PBMCs. V is TRBV7-2 and J is TRBJ2-2; no reliable D call. CDR3 amino acids: CASSLNRVNTGELFF. The DNA of the CDR3 is TGTGCCAGCAGCTTAAACAGAGTGAACACCGGGGAGCTGTTTTTT.